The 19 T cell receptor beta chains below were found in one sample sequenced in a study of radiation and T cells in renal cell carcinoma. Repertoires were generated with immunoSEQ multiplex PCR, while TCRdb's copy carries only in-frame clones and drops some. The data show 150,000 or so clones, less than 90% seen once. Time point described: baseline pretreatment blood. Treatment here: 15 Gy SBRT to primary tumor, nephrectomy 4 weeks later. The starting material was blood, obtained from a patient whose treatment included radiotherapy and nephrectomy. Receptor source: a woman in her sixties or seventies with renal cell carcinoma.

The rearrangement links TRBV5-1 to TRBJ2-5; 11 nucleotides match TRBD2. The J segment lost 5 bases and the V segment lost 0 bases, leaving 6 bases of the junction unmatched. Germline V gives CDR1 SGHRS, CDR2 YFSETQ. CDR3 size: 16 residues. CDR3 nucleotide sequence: TGCGCCAGCAGCTTGGCCCCTAGCGGGGGGTCGGAGACCCAGTACTTC. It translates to CASSLAPSGGSETQYF.

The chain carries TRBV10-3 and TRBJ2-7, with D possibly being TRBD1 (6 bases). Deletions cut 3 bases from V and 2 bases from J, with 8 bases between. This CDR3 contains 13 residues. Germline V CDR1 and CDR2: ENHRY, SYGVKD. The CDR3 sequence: CAISEKGAYEQYF. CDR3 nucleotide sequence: TGTGCCATCAGTGAAAAGGGGGCCTACGAGCAGTACTTC.

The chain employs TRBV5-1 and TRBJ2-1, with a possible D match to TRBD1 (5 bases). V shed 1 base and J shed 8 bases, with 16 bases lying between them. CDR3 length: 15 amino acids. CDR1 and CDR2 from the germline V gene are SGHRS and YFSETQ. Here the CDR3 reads CASSLRGQWKDEQFF. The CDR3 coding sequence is TGCGCCAGCAGCTTGAGGGGCCAATGGAAGGATGAGCAGTTCTTC.

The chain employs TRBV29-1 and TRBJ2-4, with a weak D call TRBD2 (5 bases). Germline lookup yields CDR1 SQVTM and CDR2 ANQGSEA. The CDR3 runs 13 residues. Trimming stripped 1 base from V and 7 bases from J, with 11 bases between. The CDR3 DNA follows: TGCAGCGTTGAAGGCGACCGAGGGAACATTCAGTACTTC. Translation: CSVEGDRGNIQYF.

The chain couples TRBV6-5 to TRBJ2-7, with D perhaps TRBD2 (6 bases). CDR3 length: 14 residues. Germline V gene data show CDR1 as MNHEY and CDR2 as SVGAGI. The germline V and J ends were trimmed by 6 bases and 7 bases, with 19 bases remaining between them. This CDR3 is CASRPRGESAEQYF. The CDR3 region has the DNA TGTGCCAGCAGACCCCGCGGGGAGTCAGCAGAGCAGTACTTC.

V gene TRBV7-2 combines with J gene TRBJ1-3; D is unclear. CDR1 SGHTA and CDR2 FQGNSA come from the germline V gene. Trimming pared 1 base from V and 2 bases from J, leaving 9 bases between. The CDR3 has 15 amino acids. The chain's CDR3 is CASSLGRGPGNTIYF. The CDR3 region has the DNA TGTGCCAGCAGCTTAGGTAGAGGCCCTGGAAACACCATATATTTT.

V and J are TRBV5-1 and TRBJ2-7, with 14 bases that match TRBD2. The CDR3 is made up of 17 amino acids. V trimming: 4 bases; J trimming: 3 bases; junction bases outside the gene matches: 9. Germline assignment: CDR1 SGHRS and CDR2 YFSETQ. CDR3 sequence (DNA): TGCGCCAGCAGCCCCGGACTAGCGGGGGGAACTCGCTACGAGCAGTACTTC. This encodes CASSPGLAGGTRYEQYF.

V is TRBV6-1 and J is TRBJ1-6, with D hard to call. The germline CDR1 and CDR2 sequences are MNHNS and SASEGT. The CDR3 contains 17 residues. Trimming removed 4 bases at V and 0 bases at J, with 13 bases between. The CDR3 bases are TGTGCCAGCAGTGTTCGCGAGGTGAGCTCCTATAATTCACCCCTCCACTTT. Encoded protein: CASSVREVSSYNSPLHF.

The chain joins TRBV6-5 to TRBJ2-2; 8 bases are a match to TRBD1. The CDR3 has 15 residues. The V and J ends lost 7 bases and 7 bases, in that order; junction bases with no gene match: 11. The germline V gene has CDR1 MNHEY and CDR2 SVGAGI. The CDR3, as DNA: TGTGCCAGCACCAGCGGACAGGGTATACGCGGGGAGCTGTTTTTT. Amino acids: CASTSGQGIRGELFF.

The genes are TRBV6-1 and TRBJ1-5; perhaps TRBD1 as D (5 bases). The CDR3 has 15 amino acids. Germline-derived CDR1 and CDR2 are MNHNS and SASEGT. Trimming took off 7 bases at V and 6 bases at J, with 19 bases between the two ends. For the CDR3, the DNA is TGTGCCAGCAAACTACGGCAGGGATTAGGTCAGCCCCAGCATTTT. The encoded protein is CASKLRQGLGQPQHF.

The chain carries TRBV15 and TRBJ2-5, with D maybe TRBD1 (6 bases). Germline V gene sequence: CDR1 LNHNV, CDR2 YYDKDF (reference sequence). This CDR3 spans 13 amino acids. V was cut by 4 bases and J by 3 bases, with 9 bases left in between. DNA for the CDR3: TGTGCCACCAGCACCAACAGGGAAGAGACCCAGTACTTC. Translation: CATSTNREETQYF.

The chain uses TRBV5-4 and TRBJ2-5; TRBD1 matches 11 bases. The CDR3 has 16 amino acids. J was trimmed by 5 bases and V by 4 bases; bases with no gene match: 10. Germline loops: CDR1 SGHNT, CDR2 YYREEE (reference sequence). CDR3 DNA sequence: TGTGCCAGCAGCCCAACCTCTGGGACAGGGGGGGAGACCCAGTACTTC. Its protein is CASSPTSGTGGETQYF.

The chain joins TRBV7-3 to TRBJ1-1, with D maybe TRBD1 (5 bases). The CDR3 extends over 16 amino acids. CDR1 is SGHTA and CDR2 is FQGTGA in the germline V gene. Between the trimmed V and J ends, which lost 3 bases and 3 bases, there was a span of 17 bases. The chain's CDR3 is CASSLVRERSYTEAFF. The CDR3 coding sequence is TGTGCCAGCAGCTTGGTCAGGGAGAGAAGCTACACTGAAGCTTTCTTT.

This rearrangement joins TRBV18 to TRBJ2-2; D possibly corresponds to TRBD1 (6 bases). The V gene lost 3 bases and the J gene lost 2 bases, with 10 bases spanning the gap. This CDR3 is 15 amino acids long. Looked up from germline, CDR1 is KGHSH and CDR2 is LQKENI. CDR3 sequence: CASSPGTRNTGELFF. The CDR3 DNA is TGTGCCAGCTCACCCGGGACACGAAACACCGGGGAGCTGTTTTTT.

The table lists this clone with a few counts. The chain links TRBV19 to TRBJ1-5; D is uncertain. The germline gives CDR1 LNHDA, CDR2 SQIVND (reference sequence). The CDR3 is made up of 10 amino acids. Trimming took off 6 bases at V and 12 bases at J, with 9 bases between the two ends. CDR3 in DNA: TGTGCCAGTAGATCAGAAGTCCAGCATTTT. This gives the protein CASRSEVQHF.

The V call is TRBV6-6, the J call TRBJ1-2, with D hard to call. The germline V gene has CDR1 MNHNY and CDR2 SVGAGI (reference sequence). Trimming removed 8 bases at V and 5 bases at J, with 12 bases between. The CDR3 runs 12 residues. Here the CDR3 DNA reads TGTGCCAGCTCTGACAAGAGGTATGGCTACACCTTC. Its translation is CASSDKRYGYTF.

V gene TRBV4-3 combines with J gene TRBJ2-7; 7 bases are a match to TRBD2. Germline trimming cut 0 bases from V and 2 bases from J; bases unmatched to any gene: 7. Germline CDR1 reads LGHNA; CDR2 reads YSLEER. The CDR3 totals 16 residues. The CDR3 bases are TGCGCCAGCAGCCAAGATGTAGGGGCGGGGGCCTACGAGCAGTACTTC. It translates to CASSQDVGAGAYEQYF.

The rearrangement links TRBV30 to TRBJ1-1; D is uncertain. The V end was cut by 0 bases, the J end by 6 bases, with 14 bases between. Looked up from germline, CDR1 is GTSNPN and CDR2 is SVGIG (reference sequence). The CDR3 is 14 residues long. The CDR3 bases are TGTGCCTGGAGTGTTCTAGTCCGCGCCTCTGAAGCTTTCTTT. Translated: CAWSVLVRASEAFF. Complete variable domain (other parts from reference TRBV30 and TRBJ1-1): SQTIHQWPATLVQPVGSPLSLECTVEGTSNPNLYWYRQAAGRGLQLLFYSVGIGQISSEVPQNLSASRPQDRQFILSSKKLLLSDSGFYLCAWSVLVRASEAFFGQGTRLTVV.

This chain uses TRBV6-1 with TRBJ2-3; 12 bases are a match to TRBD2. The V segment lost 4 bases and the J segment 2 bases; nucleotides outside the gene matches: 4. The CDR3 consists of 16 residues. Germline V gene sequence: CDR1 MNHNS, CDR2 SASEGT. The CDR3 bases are TGTGCCAGCAGTGTAACTAGCGGGGGGCCCACAGATACGCAGTATTTT. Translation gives CASSVTSGGPTDTQYF.